This TCR beta chain derives from a study of beta chain features in type 1 diabetes. Study-wide results and limits: A closer apparent resemblance between naive, central memory and Treg TCRB repertoires was seen in patients than in healthy donors. Type 1 diabetes patients had TCRB CDR3s that were shorter (moderately but significantly so) in all four CD4+ subsets.

This clone appeared a few times. Its target is unknown. The CDR3 has 14 amino acids. V shed 10 bases, J shed 5 bases, and the junction held 12 bases outside the gene matches. Germline V gives CDR1 MDHEN, CDR2 SYDVKM. TCRB transcripts that were expressed got sequenced, as all of the isolated RNA had been reverse transcribed. Sequencing was performed with immunoSEQ multiplex PCR; in TCRdb, only in-frame clones are kept and a portion is missing. The table lists more than 550,000 clones, about an eighth of them singletons. Sequenced: naive CD4+ T cells from blood. The TCR was taken from a man aged 18 to 30 with type 1 diabetes. This chain joins TRBV28 and TRBJ2-7; 9 bases are shared with TRBD1. The CDR3 nucleotides read TGTGCCACCAAAACGGACAGGGGACGGGACGAGCAGTACTTC. This codes for CATKTDRGRDEQYF.